Here is one T cell receptor (beta chain) with its context. This sequence may be a read error, since a much larger clone differs from it by one base. J gave up 10 bases and V 5 bases, and 10 bases lay outside the gene matches. Germline CDR1 is SEHNR and CDR2 is FQNEAQ (reference sequence). The CDR3 is made up of 14 amino acids. This entry comes from a study of metastatic and nonmetastatic thyroid tumors. For the study at large: Patients with malignant and benign thyroid disease provided blood and tumor or nodule tissue, whose repertoires were compared.

In the original workflow: CDR3 differences across clinicopathological groups were used to build a distant-metastasis classifier for papillary thyroid cancer. TCRdb re-called clones via MiXCR from the PCR reads. The V and J calls and clone size are TCRdb's, not the authors'. The table lists around 35,000 clones, about a sixth of them singletons. Treatment of any kind had been given to no patient before thyroid surgery. This rearrangement joins TRBV7-9 to TRBJ1-4; 7 positions match TRBD1. This clonotype was obtained from a female donor with papillary thyroid cancer or a benign thyroid nodule (not recorded which). Some clones in this sample may be carry-over from other donors' samples. Sequencing was performed on blood. This CDR3 is CASSPDRAIGKLFF. The CDR3 DNA reads TGTGCCAGCAGCCCCGACAGGGCGATTGGAAAACTGTTTTTT.